Only a few counts were recorded for the clone carrying this T cell receptor beta chain. The data are from a study of T-cell memory formation after mild COVID-19. TCRdb reprocessed the 5' RACE reads with MiXCR, giving one entry per CDR3 protein. The sample records a few hundred thousand distinct CDR3 sequences, about 16% being singletons. The sample comprised PBMCs or a T cell subset sorted from them (not recorded which). The TCR sequence derives from a man aged 18 to 30 who had mild COVID-19 (a few samples of this study predate the infection). Cell type and time point are not known.

CDR3 bases: TGTGCCAGTAGTATAGATTGGGGGGCCGGGGAGCTGTTTTTT. It codes for CASSIDWGAGELFF. The chain joins TRBV19 to TRBJ2-2; a possible D gene is TRBD2 (6 bases). Between the trimmed V and J ends, which lost 0 bases and 6 bases, there was a span of 8 bases. Germline loops: CDR1 LNHDA, CDR2 SQIVND (reference sequence). The CDR3 covers 14 residues.